This T cell receptor (beta chain) appears in the sequencing data of a study of blood T cell repertoires in COVID-19. Study-level information: Acute and convalescent COVID-19 samples came from the United States, Italy and Spain. Sample material is recorded as cDNA or gDNA derived from T cells, B-cell-depleted T cells, or PBMCs.

Per the study methods: Using reference gene primer amplification, nucleated cell counts were estimated. The data were produced by immunoSEQ multiplex PCR, yet TCRdb's version contains in-frame clones alone and is incomplete. The DNA was the basis for D and trimming; V, J and clone size are from that table. The table records around 200,000 clones, nearly 85% of them present only once. The Seattle patients joined while their infection was active and were tracked longitudinally afterward. Source material: peripheral blood. The clonotype was recovered from a woman younger than 45 with COVID-19, enrolled during active disease.

This CDR3 is CASSLGQGGSPLHF. In nucleotides, the CDR3 is TGTGCCAGCAGTTTGGGACAGGGAGGATCACCCCTCCACTTT. The rearrangement uses TRBV6-2 or TRBV6-3 and TRBJ1-6; 9 nucleotides align to TRBD1. This CDR3 contains 14 residues. Looked up from germline, CDR1 is MNHEY and CDR2 is SVGEGT. The junction had 5 bases not matched to a gene; V was cut back by 4 bases and J by 10 bases.